This TCR beta chain was retrieved from a study of Graves' ophthalmopathy and Graves' hyperthyroidism. The CDR3 runs to 15 residues. Trimming took off 1 base at V and 4 bases at J, with 13 bases between the two ends. CDR1 and CDR2 from the germline V gene are SGHAT and FQNNGV. The source of the PBMCs was around 9 ml of fresh peripheral blood. General observations from the study: With a specificity of around 77% and a sensitivity of 70% to 71%, the model predicted ophthalmopathy progression.

There are many counts of this clonotype. Its matching antigen is unknown. CDR3 regions of TCR beta were amplified from RNA transcripts. An opening RT-PCR round employed HTBI primers and preceded a second-round multiplex PCR. TCRdb reanalysed the multiplex PCR reads using MiXCR and keeps one entry per CDR3 protein. Found here are about 620,000 distinct CDR3 sequences, approximately 21% of them singletons; the top ten hold more than 5.5%. The TCR sequence derives from a woman aged 18-29 years with stable Graves' hyperthyroidism. Some clones in this sample may be carry-over from other donors' samples. This chain links TRBV11-2 with TRBJ2-5, with a possible D match to TRBD2 (5 bases). Sequencing input: peripheral blood. CDR3 sequence reads: CASSLGYTRGETQYF. CDR3 nucleotides: TGTGCCAGCAGCTTAGGGTACACTAGAGGAGAGACCCAGTACTTC. The variable domain in full, with the rest retrieved from reference TRBV11-2 and TRBJ2-5, is EAGVAQSPRYKIIEKRQSVAFWCNPISGHATLYWYQQILGQGPKLLIQFQNNGVVDDSQLPKDRFSAERLKGVDSTLKIQPAKLEDSAVYLCASSLGYTRGETQYFGPGTRLLVL.